The TCR beta chain described here comes from a study of cytomegalovirus exposure and HLA in healthy donors. Remarks on this clone: Its antigen is unknown.

General study results and limits: Across donors, most TCRs were seen rarely, yet some public ones were widespread. Cytomegalovirus association was listed for under 200 TCR beta chains.

Primers for the PCR totalled 60 Vbeta and 13 Jbeta. Only in-frame clones appear in the TCRdb table, and some are missing; sequencing was by immunoSEQ multiplex PCR. Of 110,000 to 150,000 clones in the sample, roughly 70% were seen once. Input material: PBMCs. This TCR was recovered from a man aged 25-45 years in good health and CMV-seronegative.

The CDR3 bases are TGTGCCAGCAGTTCGACAGGGTTAAGCAATCAGCCCCAGCATTTT. Its translation: CASSSTGLSNQPQHF. The chain has TRBV2 and TRBJ1-5; TRBD1 matches 7 bases. Germline CDR1 reads SNHLY; CDR2 reads FYNNEI. V lost 5 bases to trimming and J lost 1 base; unmatched junction nucleotides: 5. The CDR3 totals 15 residues. Full variable domain (missing parts from reference TRBV2 and TRBJ1-5): EPEVTQTPSHQVTQMGQEVILRCVPISNHLYFYWYRQILGQKVEFLVSFYNNEISEKSEIFDDQFSVERPDGSNFTLKIRSTKLEDSAMYFCASSSTGLSNQPQHFGDGTRLSIL.